A selection of T cell receptor beta chains follows, all from one sample in a study of blood T cell repertoires in COVID-19. TCRdb keeps only in-frame clones here, not all; method: immunoSEQ multiplex PCR. This sample carries tens of thousands of clones, 88% of them seen once, and the ten largest clones take about 21%. Input material: peripheral blood. The receptors stem from a human donor in a cohort sampled during active COVID-19. Each CDR3 is given with its conserved first and last residue. The D gene is left open where the match is weak. Expanded clones are given a class, and other clones once, few, many or no size at all.

-	TRBV5-6	-	TRBJ2-7	TGTGCCAGCAGCTTGGATACCAGGGAAACCTACGAGCAGTACTTC	CASSLDTRETYEQYF
-	TRBV16	-	TRBJ1-5	TGTGCCAGCAGCCTGGGTCAGGATCAGCCCCAGCATTTT	CASSLGQDQPQHF
-	TRBV5-4	-	TRBJ2-3	TGTGCCAGCAGTAAGGGGGGAGGGCCAGATACGCAGTATTTT	CASSKGGGPDTQYF
few	TRBV3-1/TRBV3-2	TRBD1	TRBJ2-1	TGTGCCAGCAGCCGGACAGGGTTCGGCAATGAGCAGTTCTTC	CASSRTGFGNEQFF
-	TRBV6-5	-	TRBJ2-7	TGTGCCAGCAGTTACGGTGCGGGCCACGAGCAGTACTTC	CASSYGAGHEQYF
-	TRBV3-1/TRBV3-2	TRBD2	TRBJ2-7	TGTGCCAGCAGCCAAGTCTTTTCGGTCGCTAGCGGGAGGGCTGTGAGCTCCTACGAGCAGTACTTC	CASSQVFSVASGRAVSSYEQYF
once	TRBV15	-	TRBJ1-5	TGTGCCACCAGCAGTACTACAGGGACGGGACCTAGCAATCAGCCCCAGCATTTT	CATSSTTGTGPSNQPQHF
-	TRBV3-1/TRBV3-2	TRBD1	TRBJ1-2	TGTGCCAGCAGCCACTACCCGGGACAGCCCATCTATGGCTACACCTTC	CASSHYPGQPIYGYTF
-	TRBV5-1	-	TRBJ2-3	TGCGCCAGCAGCAATCAGGCAGATACGCAGTATTTT	CASSNQADTQYF
-	TRBV27	TRBD2	TRBJ2-7	TGTGCCAGCAGTTCCCCAGCGGGGGCGAGGGACGAGCAGTACTTC	CASSSPAGARDEQYF
few	TRBV7-9	-	TRBJ1-2	TGTGCCAGCAGCTTAGCCCAGGGAGGGCTAGTTTTCTTC	CASSLAQGGLVFF
-	TRBV4-3	-	TRBJ1-1	TGCGCCAGCAGCCAAGGGTTAACAGGCCTGAACACTGAAGCTTTCTTT	CASSQGLTGLNTEAFF
-	TRBV9	-	TRBJ1-1	TGTGCCAGCAGCGCACACACAGGGAACACTGAAGCTTTCTTT	CASSAHTGNTEAFF
-	TRBV7-2	-	TRBJ1-2	TGTGCCAGCAGCTTAGTAGGAGGACAGCATTATGGCTACACCTTC	CASSLVGGQHYGYTF
-	TRBV3-1/TRBV3-2	TRBD2	TRBJ2-7	TGTGCCAGCAGCCTTCTAGCGGGAAGCTACGAGCAGTACTTC	CASSLLAGSYEQYF
once	TRBV10-3	-	TRBJ1-4	TGTGCCATCAGGTCCGGGCAGGGTGGTGAAAAACTGTTTTTT	CAIRSGQGGEKLFF
-	TRBV10-2	-	TRBJ2-3	TGCGCCAGCAGTGAGCCTCGACAGGTAAGCACAGATACGCAGTATTTT	CASSEPRQVSTDTQYF
once	TRBV10-1	-	TRBJ1-4	TGCGCCAGCAGTGAGTCGATTGGGGTAGGGGATGAAAAACTGTTTTTT	CASSESIGVGDEKLFF
few	TRBV27	TRBD1	TRBJ1-6	TGTGCCAGCAGTGGGACGACAGGGGGTGAGTCACCCCTCCACTTT	CASSGTTGGESPLHF
-	TRBV5-1	-	TRBJ1-5	TGCGCCAGCAGCCCGGGACATGAAGGATATGGTGTACGTCAGCCCCAGCATTTT	CASSPGHEGYGVRQPQHF
-	TRBV28	-	TRBJ2-3	TGTGCCAGCAGTCCAAATGGGGACTTCCGAGGAGCTACGCAGTATTTT	CASSPNGDFRGATQYF
-	TRBV4-2	-	TRBJ2-4	TGTGCCAGCAGCTCGTTCCTATTGGGGGCAGGAAACATTCAGTACTTC	CASSSFLLGAGNIQYF
-	TRBV6-5	TRBD1	TRBJ1-2	TGTGCCAGCAGTTACCTCACACAGGGGGCGCTCTATGGCTACACCTTC	CASSYLTQGALYGYTF
-	TRBV7-2	-	TRBJ2-1	TGTGCCAGCAGCTACACAGGGTCCTACAATGAGCAGTTCTTC	CASSYTGSYNEQFF
few	TRBV19	TRBD1	TRBJ2-1	TGTGCCAGTAGTCCAGAAACCGGGACAGGGCACTATGAGCAGTTCTTC	CASSPETGTGHYEQFF
-	TRBV5-6	TRBD1	TRBJ2-7	TGTGCCAGCAGTTTTCCGGGACAGCCTTCCTACGAGCAGTACTTC	CASSFPGQPSYEQYF
-	TRBV2	TRBD1	TRBJ2-2	TGTGCCAGCAGTGAATTGGGACAGGGTGCCGGGGAGCTGTTTTTT	CASSELGQGAGELFF
-	TRBV29-1	-	TRBJ1-1	TGCAGCGTTGAAGGAAGGGGGACTGAAGCTTTCTTT	CSVEGRGTEAFF
-	TRBV2	-	TRBJ1-6	TGTGCCAGCAGTGAGGGGGGGCAGGGGAATTCACCCCTCCACTTT	CASSEGGQGNSPLHF
-	TRBV9	-	TRBJ2-1	TGTGCCAGCAGCGTCGGCTCCACAAGCGGGCAGTTCTTC	CASSVGSTSGQFF
-	TRBV28	TRBD1	TRBJ1-1	TGTGCCAGCCACCGTGGGGCAGGGGGTTTCACTGAAGCTTTCTTT	CASHRGAGGFTEAFF
-	TRBV4-1	-	TRBJ2-3	TGCGCCAGCAGCCAAGATGACAGAGAGACGCAGTATTTT	CASSQDDRETQYF
-	TRBV7-2	TRBD2	TRBJ2-5	TGTGCCAGCAGCTTAATAGCTAGCGGGACGGAGACCCAGTACTTC	CASSLIASGTETQYF
-	TRBV24-1	TRBD2	TRBJ2-1	TGTGCCACCACCGGAGGGACTAGCGGGAGTAGAAGCTCCTACAATGAGCAGTTCTTC	CATTGGTSGSRSSYNEQFF
-	TRBV7-3	-	TRBJ2-2	TGTGCCAGCAGCTTATCCCCCGGGACTCAGGGCTCCGGGGAGCTGTTTTTT	CASSLSPGTQGSGELFF
once	TRBV5-6	-	TRBJ2-3	TGTGCCAGCAGCTTGAGGGGCAGCACAGATACGCAGTATTTT	CASSLRGSTDTQYF
-	TRBV5-4	-	TRBJ2-7	TGTGCCAGCAGCTTGGCCGGGGTGGGGAGCGAGCAGTACTTC	CASSLAGVGSEQYF
-	TRBV29-1	TRBD1	TRBJ1-5	TGCAGCGTTGGGGGGACAGACCATCAGCCCCAGCATTTT	CSVGGTDHQPQHF
-	TRBV7-2	-	TRBJ1-1	TGTGCCAGCAGCCAAGCCCAGGGTGTCACTGAAGCTTTCTTT	CASSQAQGVTEAFF
-	TRBV18	-	TRBJ2-2	TGTGCCAGCTCACCCTCAGGGTTTTTCACCGGGGAGCTGTTTTTT	CASSPSGFFTGELFF
-	TRBV29-1	-	TRBJ2-7	TGCAGCGCCACGACAGGTGTCTACGAGCAGTACTTC	CSATTGVYEQYF
once	TRBV11-2	-	TRBJ2-7	TGTGCCAGCAGCTTAGGAACAGGCCGAAGAAATTCCTACGAGCAGTACTTC	CASSLGTGRRNSYEQYF
few	TRBV5-1	TRBD2	TRBJ2-1	TGCGCCAGCAGCTTGATGACTAGCGGGGCGGGTGAGCAGTTCTTC	CASSLMTSGAGEQFF
few	TRBV2	-	TRBJ1-2	TGTGCCAGCAGTGAATGGGCAGGGCTCGGCTATGGCTACACCTTC	CASSEWAGLGYGYTF
-	TRBV29-1	-	TRBJ1-1	TGCAGCGTTGGGGCGCTTGGGTCGGCCTGGGGGCTTACTGAAGCTTTCTTT	CSVGALGSAWGLTEAFF
few	TRBV2	-	TRBJ1-5	TGTGCCAGCAGTGAAAATTCTATGAATCAGCCCCAGCATTTT	CASSENSMNQPQHF
-	TRBV12-5	TRBD1	TRBJ2-7	TGTGCTAGTGGTTTGGCCGGGACAGGGAGCTACGAGCAGTACTTC	CASGLAGTGSYEQYF
-	TRBV6-8	TRBD1	TRBJ1-5	TGTGCCAGCAGTTACGAGGGGGGACAGGGCGAACTCGTTCAGCCCCAGCATTTT	CASSYEGGQGELVQPQHF
-	TRBV3-1/TRBV3-2	-	TRBJ2-5	TGTGCCAGCAGCCTAACAGGGGGGGGGCAGCAAGAGACCCAGTACTTC	CASSLTGGGQQETQYF
-	TRBV5-6	-	TRBJ1-1	TGTGCCAGCAGCTTGTTGATTGCGGCAGGGGCGAAGAACACTGAAGCTTTCTTT	CASSLLIAAGAKNTEAFF
-	TRBV9	TRBD2	TRBJ2-1	TGTGCCAGCAGCGTAGGGGGTAGCGGGGGTTGGAATGAGCAGTTCTTC	CASSVGGSGGWNEQFF
-	TRBV6-4	-	TRBJ2-1	TGTGCCAGCAGTGCCTCCGGCAATGAGCAGTTCTTC	CASSASGNEQFF